Detailed here is one T cell receptor (beta chain). Assay: immunoSEQ multiplex PCR; the TCRdb copy retains only in-frame clones and omits some. The sample lists around 86,000 clones; 70% to 90% were seen once. Time point here: blood 2 weeks post-SBRT. Described treatment: 15 Gy SBRT to primary tumor, nephrectomy 4 weeks later. These data come from a study of radiation and T cells in renal cell carcinoma. The junction had 14 bases not matched to a gene; V was cut back by 5 bases and J by 6 bases. Germline V gene lookup returns CDR1 MGHRA and CDR2 YSYEKL. The CDR3 totals 17 residues. Specimen: blood, collected from a patient whose treatment included radiotherapy and nephrectomy. This chain uses TRBV4-1 with TRBJ2-3, with 10 bases matching TRBD2. This TCR was sampled from a woman in her 50s with renal cell carcinoma. This chain's CDR3 is CASSFVPGTSAGDTQYF. CDR3 nucleotide sequence: TGCGCCAGCAGCTTCGTCCCCGGGACTAGCGCGGGGGATACGCAGTATTTT.